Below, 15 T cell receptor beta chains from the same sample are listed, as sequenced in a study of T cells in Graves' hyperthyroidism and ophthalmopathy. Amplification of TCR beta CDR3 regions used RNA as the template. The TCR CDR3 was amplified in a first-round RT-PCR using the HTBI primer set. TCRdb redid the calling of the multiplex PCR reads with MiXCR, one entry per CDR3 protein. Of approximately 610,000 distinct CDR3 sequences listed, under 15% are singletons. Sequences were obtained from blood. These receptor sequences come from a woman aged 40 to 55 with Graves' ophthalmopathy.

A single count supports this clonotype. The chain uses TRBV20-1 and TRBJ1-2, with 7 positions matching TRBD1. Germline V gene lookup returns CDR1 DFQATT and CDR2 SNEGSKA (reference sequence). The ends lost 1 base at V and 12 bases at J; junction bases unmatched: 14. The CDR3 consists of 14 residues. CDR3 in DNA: TGCAGTGCTAGAGCCCCAGGACAGGTTCTGTCGCACACCTTC. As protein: CSARAPGQVLSHTF.

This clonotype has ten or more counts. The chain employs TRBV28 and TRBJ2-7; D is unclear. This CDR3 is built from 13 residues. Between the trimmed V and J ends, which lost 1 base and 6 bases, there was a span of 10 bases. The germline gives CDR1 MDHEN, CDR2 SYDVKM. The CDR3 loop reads CASSLFPLVEQYF. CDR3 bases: TGTGCCAGCAGTTTATTCCCCTTGGTCGAGCAGTACTTC.

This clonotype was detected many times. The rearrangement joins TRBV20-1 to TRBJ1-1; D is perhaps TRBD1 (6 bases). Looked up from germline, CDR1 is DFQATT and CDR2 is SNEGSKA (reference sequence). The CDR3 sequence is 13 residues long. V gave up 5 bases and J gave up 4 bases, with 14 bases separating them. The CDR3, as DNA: TGCAGTGCTGGGTCGGGGGCTAGCACTGAAGCTTTCTTT. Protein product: CSAGSGASTEAFF.

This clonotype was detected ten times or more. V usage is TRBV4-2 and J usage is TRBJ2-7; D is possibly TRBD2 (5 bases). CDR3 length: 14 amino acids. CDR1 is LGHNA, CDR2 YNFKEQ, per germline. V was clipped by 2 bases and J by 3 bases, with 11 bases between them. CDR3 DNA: TGTGCCAGCAGCCAAAGCGTGGGAGACTACGAGCAGTACTTC. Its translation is CASSQSVGDYEQYF.

The CDR3 protein is CASSHTDNYEQYF. Written as DNA, the CDR3 is TGTGCCAGCAGCCACACAGATAACTACGAGCAGTACTTC. This chain uses TRBV3-1 with TRBJ2-7; no firm D call. The germline V gene has CDR1 LGHDT and CDR2 YNNKEL (reference sequence). Trimming pared 3 bases from V and 3 bases from J, leaving 9 bases between. The CDR3 has 13 amino acids.

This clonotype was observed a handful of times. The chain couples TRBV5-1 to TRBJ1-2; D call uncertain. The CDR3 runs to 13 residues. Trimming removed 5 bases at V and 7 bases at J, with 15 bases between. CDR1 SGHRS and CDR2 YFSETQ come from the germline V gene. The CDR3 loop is CASRLPAEAGYTF. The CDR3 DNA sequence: TGCGCCAGCAGGCTGCCCGCTGAGGCTGGCTACACCTTC.

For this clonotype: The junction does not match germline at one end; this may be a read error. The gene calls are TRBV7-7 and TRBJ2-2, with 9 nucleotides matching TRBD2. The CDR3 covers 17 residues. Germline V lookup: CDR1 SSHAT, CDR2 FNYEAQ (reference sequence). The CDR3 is CASSLGAGGPVSGELFF. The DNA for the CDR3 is TGTGCTAGCAGCTTAGGAGCGGGAGGCCCGGTTTCCGGGGAGCTGTTTTTT. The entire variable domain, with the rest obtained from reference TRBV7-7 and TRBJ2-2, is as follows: GAGVSQSPRYKVTKRGQDVTLRCDPISSHATLYWYQQALGQGPEFLTYFNYEAQPDKSGLPSDRFSAERPEGSISTLTIQRTEQRDSAMYRCASSLGAGGPVSGELFFGEGSRLTVL.

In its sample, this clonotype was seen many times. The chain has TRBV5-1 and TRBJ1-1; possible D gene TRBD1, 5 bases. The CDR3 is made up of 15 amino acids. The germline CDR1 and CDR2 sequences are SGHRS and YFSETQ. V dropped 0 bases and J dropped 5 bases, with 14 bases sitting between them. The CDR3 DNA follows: TGCGCCAGCAGCTTGGCCGAGAGGGGAGAGACTGAAGCTTTCTTT. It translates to CASSLAERGETEAFF.

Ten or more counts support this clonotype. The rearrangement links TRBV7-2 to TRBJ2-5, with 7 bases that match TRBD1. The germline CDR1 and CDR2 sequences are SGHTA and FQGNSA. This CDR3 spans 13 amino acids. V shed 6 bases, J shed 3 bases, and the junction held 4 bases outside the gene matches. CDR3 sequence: CASSFDREETQYF. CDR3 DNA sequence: TGTGCCAGCAGTTTTGACAGGGAAGAGACCCAGTACTTC.

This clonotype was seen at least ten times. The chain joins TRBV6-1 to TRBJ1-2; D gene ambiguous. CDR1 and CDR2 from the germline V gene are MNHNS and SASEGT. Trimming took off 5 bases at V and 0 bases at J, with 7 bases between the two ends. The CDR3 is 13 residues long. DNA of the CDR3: TGTGCCAGCAGTCGAGTCACTAACTATGGCTACACCTTC. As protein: CASSRVTNYGYTF.

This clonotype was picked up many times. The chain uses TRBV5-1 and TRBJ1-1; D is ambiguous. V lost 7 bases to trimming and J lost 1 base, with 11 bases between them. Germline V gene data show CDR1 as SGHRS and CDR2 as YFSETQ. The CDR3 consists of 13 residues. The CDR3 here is CASQSAGNTEAFF. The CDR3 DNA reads TGCGCCAGCCAATCGGCGGGGAACACTGAAGCTTTCTTT.

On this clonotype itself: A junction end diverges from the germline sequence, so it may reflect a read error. DNA for the CDR3: TGTGCCAGCAGCCAAGATGACGGGAGACCCTCCTACGAGCGGTACTTC. It yields the protein CASSQDDGRPSYERYF. The genes are TRBV3-1 and TRBJ2-7; maybe TRBD2 (6 bases). The CDR3 extends over 16 amino acids. Germline loops: CDR1 LGHDT, CDR2 YNNKEL (reference sequence).

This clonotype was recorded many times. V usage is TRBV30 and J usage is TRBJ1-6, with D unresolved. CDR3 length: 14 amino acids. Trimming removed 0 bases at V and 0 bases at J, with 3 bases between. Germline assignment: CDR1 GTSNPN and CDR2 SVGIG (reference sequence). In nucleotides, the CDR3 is TGTGCCTGGAGTGTAGGCTCCTATAATTCACCCCTCCACTTT. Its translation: CAWSVGSYNSPLHF.

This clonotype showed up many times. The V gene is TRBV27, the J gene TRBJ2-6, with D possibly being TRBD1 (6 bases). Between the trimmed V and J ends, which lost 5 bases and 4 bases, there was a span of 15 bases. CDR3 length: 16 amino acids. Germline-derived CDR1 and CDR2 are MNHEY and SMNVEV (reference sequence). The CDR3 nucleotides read TGTGCCAGCAGTCTGATTACAGGGCTCGGGGCCAACGTCCTGACTTTC. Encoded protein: CASSLITGLGANVLTF.

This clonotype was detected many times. CDR3 region: CASTDRSMNTGELFF. The DNA of the CDR3 is TGTGCCAGCACTGACAGGTCGATGAACACCGGGGAGCTGTTTTTT. This chain joins TRBV2 and TRBJ2-2; D is perhaps TRBD1 (6 bases). Germline lookup yields CDR1 SNHLY and CDR2 FYNNEI. The CDR3 contains 15 residues. Trimming took off 7 bases at V and 1 base at J, with 13 bases between the two ends.